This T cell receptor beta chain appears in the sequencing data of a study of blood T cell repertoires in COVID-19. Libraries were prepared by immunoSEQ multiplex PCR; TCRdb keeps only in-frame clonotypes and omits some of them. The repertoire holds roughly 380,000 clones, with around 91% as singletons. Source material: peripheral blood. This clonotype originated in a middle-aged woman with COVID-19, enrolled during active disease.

CDR3 loop: CASGPSTGTGFLSSYNEQFF. The CDR3 coding sequence is TGTGCTAGTGGTCCCTCGACCGGGACAGGGTTCCTTAGCTCCTACAATGAGCAGTTCTTC. The rearrangement links TRBV12-5 to TRBJ2-1; TRBD1 matches at 9 bases. The junction had 17 bases not matched to a gene; V was cut back by 5 bases and J by 0 bases. CDR1 LGHNT and CDR2 FRNRAP come from the germline V gene. The CDR3 extends over 20 amino acids. The variable domain in full, with the rest retrieved from reference TRBV12-5 and TRBJ2-1, is DARVTQTPRHKVTEMGQEVTMRCQPILGHNTVFWYRQTMMQGLELLAYFRNRAPLDDSGMPKDRFSAEMPDATLATLKIQPSEPRDSAVYFCASGPSTGTGFLSSYNEQFFGPGTRLTVL.